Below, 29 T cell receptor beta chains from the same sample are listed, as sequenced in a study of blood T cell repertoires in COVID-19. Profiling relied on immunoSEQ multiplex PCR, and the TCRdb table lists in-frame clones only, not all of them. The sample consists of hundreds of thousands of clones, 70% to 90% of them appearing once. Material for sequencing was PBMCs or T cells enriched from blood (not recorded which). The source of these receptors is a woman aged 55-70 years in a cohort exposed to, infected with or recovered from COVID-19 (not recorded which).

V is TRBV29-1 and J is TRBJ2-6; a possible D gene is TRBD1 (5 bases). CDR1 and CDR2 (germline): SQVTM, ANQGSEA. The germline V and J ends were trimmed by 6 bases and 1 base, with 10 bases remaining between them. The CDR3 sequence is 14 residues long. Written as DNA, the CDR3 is TGCAGCGTCACTCCAGGGTCTGGGGCCAACGTCCTGACTTTC. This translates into CSVTPGSGANVLTF.

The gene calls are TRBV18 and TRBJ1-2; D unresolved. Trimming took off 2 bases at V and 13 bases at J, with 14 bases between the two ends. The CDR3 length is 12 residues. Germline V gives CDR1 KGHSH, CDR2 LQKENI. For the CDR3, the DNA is TGTGCCAGCTCACCAAGCGAGAGGGTGATCACCTTC. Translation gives CASSPSERVITF.

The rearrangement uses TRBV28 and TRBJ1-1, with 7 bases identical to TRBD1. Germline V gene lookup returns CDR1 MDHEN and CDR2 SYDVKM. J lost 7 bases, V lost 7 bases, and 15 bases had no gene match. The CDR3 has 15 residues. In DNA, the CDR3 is TGTGCCAGCAACGAGGGGGACAGAGCCGTCGGTGAAGCTTTCTTT. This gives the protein CASNEGDRAVGEAFF.

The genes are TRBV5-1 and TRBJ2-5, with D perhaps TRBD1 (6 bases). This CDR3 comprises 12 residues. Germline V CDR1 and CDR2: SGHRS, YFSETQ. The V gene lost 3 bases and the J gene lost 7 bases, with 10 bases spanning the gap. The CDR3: CASSYEGGTQYF. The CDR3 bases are TGCGCCAGCAGCTACGAAGGGGGGACCCAGTACTTC.

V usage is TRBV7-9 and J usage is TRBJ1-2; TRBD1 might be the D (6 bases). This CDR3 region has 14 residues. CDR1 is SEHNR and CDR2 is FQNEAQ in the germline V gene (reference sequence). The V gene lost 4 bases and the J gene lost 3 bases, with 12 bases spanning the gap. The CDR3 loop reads CASSSYPGDYGYTF. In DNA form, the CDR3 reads TGTGCCAGCAGCTCATACCCAGGGGACTATGGCTACACCTTC.

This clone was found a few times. The DNA for the CDR3 is TGTGCCAGCAGCTTTTATGGGAGCGGGAACACTGAAGCTTTCTTT. Translation gives CASSFYGSGNTEAFF. This sequence joins TRBV7-2 and TRBJ1-1; D call uncertain. CDR1 is SGHTA, CDR2 FQGNSA, per germline. The V gene lost 3 bases and the J gene lost 1 base, with 12 bases spanning the gap. The length of the CDR3 is 15 residues.

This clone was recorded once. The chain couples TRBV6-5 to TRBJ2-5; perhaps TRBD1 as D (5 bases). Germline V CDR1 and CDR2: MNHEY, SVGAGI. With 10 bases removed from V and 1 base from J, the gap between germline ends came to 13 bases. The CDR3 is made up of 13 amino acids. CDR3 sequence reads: CATHRTLQETQYF. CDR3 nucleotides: TGTGCCACTCACAGGACCCTCCAAGAGACCCAGTACTTC.

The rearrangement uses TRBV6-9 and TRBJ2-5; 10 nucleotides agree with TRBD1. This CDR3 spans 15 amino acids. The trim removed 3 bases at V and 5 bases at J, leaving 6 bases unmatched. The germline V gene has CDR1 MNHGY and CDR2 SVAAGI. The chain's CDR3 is CASSYSRQGAETQYF. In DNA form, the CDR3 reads TGTGCCAGCAGTTACAGCCGACAGGGGGCTGAGACCCAGTACTTC.

The CDR3 DNA follows: TGCGCCAGCAGCCAAGGACTGGGGGGCACCGGGGAGCTGTTTTTT. It encodes CASSQGLGGTGELFF. The genes are TRBV4-1 and TRBJ2-2, with a possible D match to TRBD2 (6 bases). Per germline, CDR1 MGHRA and CDR2 YSYEKL. V was cut by 1 base and J by 4 bases, with 10 bases left in between. The CDR3 totals 15 residues.

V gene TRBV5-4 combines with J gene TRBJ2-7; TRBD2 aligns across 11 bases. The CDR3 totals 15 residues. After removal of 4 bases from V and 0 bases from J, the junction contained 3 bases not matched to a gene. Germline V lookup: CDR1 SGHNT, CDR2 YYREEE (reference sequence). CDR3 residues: CASSPTSGSSYEQYF. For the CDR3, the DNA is TGTGCCAGCAGCCCTACTAGCGGGAGCTCCTACGAGCAGTACTTC.

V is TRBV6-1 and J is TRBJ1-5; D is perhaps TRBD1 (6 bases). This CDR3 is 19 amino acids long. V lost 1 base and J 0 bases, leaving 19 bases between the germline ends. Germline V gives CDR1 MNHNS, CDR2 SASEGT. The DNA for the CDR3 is TGTGCCAGCAGTGAAGATTGGGTGATAGGGGGTTATAGCAATCAGCCCCAGCATTTT. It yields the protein CASSEDWVIGGYSNQPQHF.

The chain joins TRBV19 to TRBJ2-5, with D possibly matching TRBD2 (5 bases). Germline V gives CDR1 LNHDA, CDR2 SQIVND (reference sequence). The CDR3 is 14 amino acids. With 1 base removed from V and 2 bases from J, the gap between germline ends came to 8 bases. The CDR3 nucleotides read TGTGCCAGTAGTATAGTAGGCGGGCAAGAGACCCAGTACTTC. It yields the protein CASSIVGGQETQYF.

The CDR3, as DNA: TGTGCCAGCAGCTCGCCAGCGACAGGGGGCGGCTACGAGCAGTACTTC. Translating gives CASSSPATGGGYEQYF. The J gene is TRBJ2-7, the V gene TRBV7-8; 10 bases agree with TRBD1. There are 16 residues in the CDR3. J lost 3 bases, V lost 4 bases, and 9 bases had no gene match. Germline V gene sequence: CDR1 SGHVS, CDR2 FQNEAQ.

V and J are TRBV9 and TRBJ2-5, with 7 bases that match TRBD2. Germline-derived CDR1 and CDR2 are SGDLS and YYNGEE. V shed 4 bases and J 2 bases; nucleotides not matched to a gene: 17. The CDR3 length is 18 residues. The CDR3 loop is CASSPSGVAGNLQETQYF. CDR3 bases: TGTGCCAGCAGCCCAAGCGGGGTAGCGGGTAACCTACAAGAGACCCAGTACTTC.

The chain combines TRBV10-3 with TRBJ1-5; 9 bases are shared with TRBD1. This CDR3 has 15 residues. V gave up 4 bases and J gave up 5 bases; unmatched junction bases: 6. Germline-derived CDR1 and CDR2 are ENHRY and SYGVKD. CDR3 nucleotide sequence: TGTGCCATCAGTGGAGGACAGGGGTACGATCAGCCCCAGCATTTT. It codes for CAISGGQGYDQPQHF.

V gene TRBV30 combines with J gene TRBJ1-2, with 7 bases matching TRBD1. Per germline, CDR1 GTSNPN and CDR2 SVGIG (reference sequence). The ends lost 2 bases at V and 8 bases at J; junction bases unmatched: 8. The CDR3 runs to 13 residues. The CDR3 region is CAWSRWQGDGYTF. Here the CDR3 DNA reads TGTGCCTGGAGTAGGTGGCAGGGGGACGGCTACACCTTC.

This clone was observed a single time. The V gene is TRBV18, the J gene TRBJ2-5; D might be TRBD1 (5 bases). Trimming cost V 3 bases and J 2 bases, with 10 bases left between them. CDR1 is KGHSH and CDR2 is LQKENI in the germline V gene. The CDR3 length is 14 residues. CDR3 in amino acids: CASSPIRAQETQYF. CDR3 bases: TGTGCCAGCTCACCCATCAGGGCTCAAGAGACCCAGTACTTC.

The CDR3 sequence: CASSSSRGFEETQYF. The CDR3 DNA reads TGTGCCAGCAGCTCAAGCAGGGGGTTCGAAGAGACCCAGTACTTC. The genes are TRBV7-9 and TRBJ2-5, with 7 positions matching TRBD1. Germline values: CDR1 SEHNR, CDR2 FQNEAQ (reference sequence). V was pared by 4 bases and J by 3 bases, with 8 bases of the junction left unmatched. This CDR3 comprises 15 residues. The full variable domain, with the rest looked up from reference TRBV7-9 and TRBJ2-5, is DTGVSQNPRHKITKRGQNVTFRCDPISEHNRLYWYRQTLGQGPEFLTYFQNEAQLEKSRLLSDRFSAERPKGSFSTLEIQRTEQGDSAMYLCASSSSRGFEETQYFGPGTRLLVL.

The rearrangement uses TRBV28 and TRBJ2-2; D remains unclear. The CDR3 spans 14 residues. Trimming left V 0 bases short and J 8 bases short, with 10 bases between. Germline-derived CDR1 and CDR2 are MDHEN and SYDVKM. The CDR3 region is CASSLWRSMGELFF. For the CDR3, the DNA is TGTGCCAGCAGTTTATGGAGGAGCATGGGGGAGCTGTTTTTT.

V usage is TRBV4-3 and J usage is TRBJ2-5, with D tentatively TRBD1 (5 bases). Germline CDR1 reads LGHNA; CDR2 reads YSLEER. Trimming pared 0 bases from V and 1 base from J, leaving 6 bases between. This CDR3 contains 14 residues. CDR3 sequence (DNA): TGCGCCAGCAGCCAAGATCAGGGCCAAGAGACCCAGTACTTC. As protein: CASSQDQGQETQYF.

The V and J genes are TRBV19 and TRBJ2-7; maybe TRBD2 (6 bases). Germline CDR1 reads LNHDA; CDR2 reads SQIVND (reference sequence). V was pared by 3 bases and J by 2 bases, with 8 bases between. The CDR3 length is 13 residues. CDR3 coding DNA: TGTGCCAGTAGTATTCCGGGGGCCTACGAGCAGTACTTC. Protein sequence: CASSIPGAYEQYF.

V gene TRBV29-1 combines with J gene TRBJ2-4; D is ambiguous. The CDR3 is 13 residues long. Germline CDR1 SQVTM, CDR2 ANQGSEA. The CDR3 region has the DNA TGCACCTTTGGCTCCAAAGCCAAAAACATTCAGTACTTC. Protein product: CTFGSKAKNIQYF. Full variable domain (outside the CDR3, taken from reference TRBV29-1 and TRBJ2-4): SAVISQKPSRDICQRGTSLTIQCQVDSQVTMMFWYRQQPGQSLTLIATANQGSEATYESGFVIDKFPISRPNLTFSTLTVSNMSPEDSSIYLCTFGSKAKNIQYFGAGTRLSVL.

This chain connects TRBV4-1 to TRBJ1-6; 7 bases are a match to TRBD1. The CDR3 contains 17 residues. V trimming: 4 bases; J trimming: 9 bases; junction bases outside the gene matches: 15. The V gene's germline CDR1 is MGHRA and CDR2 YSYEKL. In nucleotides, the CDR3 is TGCGCCAGCAGCCCCCAAAAAATAACAGGGGAGATTTCACCCCTCCACTTT. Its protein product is CASSPQKITGEISPLHF.

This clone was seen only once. The CDR3 protein is CASSLNSQKNYEQYF. CDR3 in DNA: TGTGCCAGCAGCTTGAACTCGCAAAAGAACTACGAGCAGTACTTC. J is TRBJ2-7 and V is TRBV11-2; the D is unclear. CDR1 and CDR2 from the germline V gene are SGHAT and FQNNGV. V was shortened by 3 bases and J by 3 bases, with 15 bases between the two germline ends. This CDR3 contains 15 residues.

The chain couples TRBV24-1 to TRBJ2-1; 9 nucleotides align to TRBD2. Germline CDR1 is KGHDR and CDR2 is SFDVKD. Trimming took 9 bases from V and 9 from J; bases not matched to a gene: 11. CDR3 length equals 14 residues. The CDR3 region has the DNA TGTGCCACCGGATTAGCGGGAGTTCATGGTGAGCAGTTCTTC. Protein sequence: CATGLAGVHGEQFF.

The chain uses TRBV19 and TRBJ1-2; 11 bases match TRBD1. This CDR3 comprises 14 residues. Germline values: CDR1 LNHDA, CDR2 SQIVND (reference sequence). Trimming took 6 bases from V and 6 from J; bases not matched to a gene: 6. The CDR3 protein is CASRPDRGPHGYTF. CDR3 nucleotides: TGTGCCAGTAGACCGGACAGGGGGCCCCATGGCTACACCTTC.

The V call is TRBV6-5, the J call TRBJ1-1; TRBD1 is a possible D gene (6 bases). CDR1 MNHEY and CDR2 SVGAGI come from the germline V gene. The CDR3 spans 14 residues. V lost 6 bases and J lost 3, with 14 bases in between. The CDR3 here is CASSLRGPYTEAFF. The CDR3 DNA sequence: TGTGCCAGCAGCCTCAGGGGACCGTACACTGAAGCTTTCTTT.

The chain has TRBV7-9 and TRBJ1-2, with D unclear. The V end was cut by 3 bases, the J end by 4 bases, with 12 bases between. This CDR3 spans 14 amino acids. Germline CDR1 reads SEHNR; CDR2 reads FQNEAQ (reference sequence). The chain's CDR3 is CASSLPGRGYGYTF. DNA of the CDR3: TGTGCCAGCAGCTTGCCCGGACGGGGCTATGGCTACACCTTC.

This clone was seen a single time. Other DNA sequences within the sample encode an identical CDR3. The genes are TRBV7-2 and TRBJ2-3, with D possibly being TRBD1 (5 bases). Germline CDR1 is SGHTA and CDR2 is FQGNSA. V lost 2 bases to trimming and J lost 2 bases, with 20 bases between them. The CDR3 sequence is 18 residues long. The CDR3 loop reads CASSLSISTVQTTDTQYF. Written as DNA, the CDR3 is TGTGCCAGCAGCTTATCTATATCGACAGTTCAGACCACAGATACGCAGTATTTT.